This entry lists 16 T cell receptor beta chains sequenced from one sample in a study of spatial heterogeneity in lung cancer. Each CDR3 protein is one row after TCRdb ran MiXCR on the 5' RACE reads. The sample lists about 95,000 distinct CDR3 sequences; approximately 8.9% were seen once. Regarding time point: sample taken at primary tumor resection. No cell sorting; template was whole RNA from tumor, lung tissue or PBMC. The material sequenced was PBMCs, taken at surgery. Receptors originate from a male donor with early-stage non-small cell lung cancer.

The chain has TRBV5-4 and TRBJ1-1; possible D gene TRBD1, 5 bases. The V and J ends lost 1 base and 0 bases respectively, with 10 bases between them. The CDR3 contains 15 residues. The germline gives CDR1 SGHNT, CDR2 YYREEE (reference sequence). CDR3 sequence (DNA): TGTGCCAGCAGCTTGCGGCAGGGTATGAACACTGAAGCTTTCTTT. This codes for CASSLRQGMNTEAFF. The whole variable domain, remainder taken from reference TRBV5-4 and TRBJ1-1, is ETGVTQSPTHLIKTRGQQVTLRCSSQSGHNTVSWYQQALGQGPQFIFQYYREEENGRGNFPPRFSGLQFPNYSSELNVNALELDDSALYLCASSLRQGMNTEAFFGQGTRLTVV.

This clonotype was detected only a few times. This sequence joins TRBV3-1 and TRBJ2-5, with 9 bases lining up with TRBD1. This CDR3 comprises 16 residues. Unmatched junction bases numbered 2, after V lost 0 bases and J lost 0 bases. Per germline, CDR1 LGHDT and CDR2 YNNKEL (reference sequence). The CDR3 protein is CASSQETGGYQETQYF. CDR3 DNA: TGTGCCAGCAGCCAAGAAACAGGGGGCTACCAAGAGACCCAGTACTTC.

This clonotype came up many times. The chain has TRBV7-9 and TRBJ2-3; 11 positions match TRBD1. The CDR3 sequence is 15 residues long. The V gene end was trimmed by 3 bases and the J gene end by 5 bases; junction bases not matched to a gene: 4. In germline, CDR1 is SEHNR, CDR2 FQNEAQ (reference sequence). CDR3 loop: CASSFGTGGQDTQYF. In DNA form, the CDR3 reads TGTGCCAGCAGCTTTGGGACAGGGGGACAAGATACGCAGTATTTT.

This clonotype was detected only a few times. The V gene is TRBV9, the J gene TRBJ2-1; TRBD1 agrees at 10 bases. V shed 0 bases, J shed 7 bases, and the junction held 4 bases outside the gene matches. From germline, CDR1 is SGDLS and CDR2 YYNGEE. The CDR3 extends over 15 amino acids. The CDR3 spells CASSVGQGARNEQFF. The DNA for the CDR3 is TGTGCCAGCAGCGTAGGACAGGGGGCGCGGAATGAGCAGTTCTTC.

A remark on this clonotype: A read error may explain this, as a much larger clone is one base away. The V and J genes are TRBV5-4 and TRBJ2-2; the D call may be TRBD1 or TRBD2 (5 bases each). Germline V gene sequence: CDR1 SGHNT, CDR2 YYREEE (reference sequence). The V end lost 4 bases, the J end lost 1 base, and 14 bases lay between the germline ends. The CDR3 has 16 residues. This chain's CDR3 is CASSITGTVNTGELFF. In DNA, the CDR3 is TGTGCCAGCAGCATCACCGGGACGGTGAACACCGGGGAGCTGTTTTTT.

At least ten counts were recorded for this clonotype. V gene TRBV28 combines with J gene TRBJ2-7, with TRBD1 matching over 9 bases. Germline trimming cut 2 bases from V and 3 bases from J; bases unmatched to any gene: 5. The germline V gene has CDR1 MDHEN and CDR2 SYDVKM. The length of the CDR3 is 15 residues. The CDR3 sequence is CASSLAPGQGYEQYF. CDR3 in DNA: TGTGCCAGCAGTTTAGCCCCGGGACAGGGCTACGAGCAGTACTTC.

The chain combines TRBV20-1 with TRBJ1-5; D gene uncertain. Germline V gene data show CDR1 as DFQATT and CDR2 as SNEGSKA (reference sequence). This CDR3 contains 12 residues. The ends were cut back, 0 bases at V and 10 bases at J, with 10 bases in the middle. The CDR3 loop is CSARDSWGPQHF. The CDR3 bases are TGCAGTGCTAGAGATTCTTGGGGACCCCAGCATTTT.

The chain uses TRBV2 and TRBJ1-1, with 9 bases lining up with TRBD1. Germline CDR1 and CDR2: SNHLY and FYNNEI. The trim removed 8 bases at V and 3 bases at J, leaving 7 bases unmatched. This CDR3 has 14 amino acids. CDR3 coding DNA: TGTGCCAGCTCCGCTGACAGGGGGGACACTGAAGCTTTCTTT. Protein: CASSADRGDTEAFF.

The rearrangement links TRBV29-1 to TRBJ2-3; D not certain. Per germline, CDR1 SQVTM and CDR2 ANQGSEA. With 3 bases removed from V and 7 bases from J, the gap between germline ends came to 14 bases. The CDR3 totals 13 residues. CDR3 in DNA: TGCAGCGTTGACCTGACCGGCGGCAATACGCAGTATTTT. As protein: CSVDLTGGNTQYF.

The chain uses TRBV11-2 and TRBJ2-1; no reliable D call. The CDR3 loop spans 16 amino acids. Germline CDR1 is SGHAT and CDR2 is FQNNGV. V lost 0 bases, J lost 5 bases, and 14 bases lay in between. CDR3 in amino acids: CASSLDPIASHNEQFF. CDR3 nucleotide sequence: TGTGCCAGCAGCTTAGACCCCATTGCTTCCCACAATGAGCAGTTCTTC.

In its sample, this clonotype was seen many times. The V and J genes are TRBV20-1 and TRBJ2-1; no definite D call. CDR1 is DFQATT and CDR2 is SNEGSKA in the germline V gene (reference sequence). The CDR3 runs 16 residues. V lost 6 bases, J lost 2 bases, and 20 bases lay in between. The CDR3 DNA is TGCAGTGCCAAAACCCGGCCGTACCAAGCCTACAATGAGCAGTTCTTC. This translates into CSAKTRPYQAYNEQFF.

This clonotype was found a few times. The V call is TRBV3-1, the J call TRBJ1-1, with D uncertain. Trimming took off 1 base at V and 5 bases at J, with 8 bases between the two ends. Germline values: CDR1 LGHDT, CDR2 YNNKEL (reference sequence). The CDR3 consists of 13 residues. CDR3 nucleotide sequence: TGTGCCAGCAGCCAAGGAGCGGTGACTGAAGCTTTCTTT. It encodes CASSQGAVTEAFF. The full variable domain, rest sourced from reference TRBV3-1 and TRBJ1-1, is DTAVSQTPKYLVTQMGNDKSIKCEQNLGHDTMYWYKQDSKKFLKIMFSYNNKELIINETVPNRFSPKSPDKAHLNLHINSLELGDSAVYFCASSQGAVTEAFFGQGTRLTVV.

This clonotype showed up many times. J is TRBJ2-7 and V is TRBV3-1, with D perhaps TRBD1 (5 bases). Trimming cost V 1 base and J 5 bases, with 15 bases left between them. The germline V gene encodes CDR1 LGHDT and CDR2 YNNKEL (reference sequence). The CDR3 consists of 15 residues. The CDR3 region has the DNA TGTGCCAGCAGCCAAGCGTCTGCAGGGTCCAACGAGCAGTACTTC. Protein: CASSQASAGSNEQYF.

The chain couples TRBV29-1 to TRBJ2-7, with 13 nucleotides matching TRBD2. The CDR3 is 13 amino acids. CDR1 and CDR2 from the germline V gene are SQVTM and ANQGSEA. V trimming: 7 bases; J trimming: 1 base; junction bases outside the gene matches: 1. CDR3 sequence reads: CSGTSGSSYEQYF. The CDR3 DNA reads as TGCAGCGGGACTAGCGGGAGTTCCTACGAGCAGTACTTC.

The chain employs TRBV3-1 and TRBJ2-1; possibly TRBD1 or TRBD2 for D (5 bases each). CDR1 LGHDT and CDR2 YNNKEL come from the germline V gene (reference sequence). V was shortened by 2 bases and J by 5 bases, with 13 bases between the two germline ends. The CDR3 contains 15 residues. CDR3 protein: CASSQIAGAHNEQFF. The CDR3 nucleotides are TGTGCCAGCAGCCAAATCGCCGGGGCCCACAATGAGCAGTTCTTC.

This clonotype was counted only a few times. This chain joins TRBV7-6 and TRBJ2-5; 12 bases map to TRBD1. V lost 9 bases and J lost 5; bases outside the gene matches: 7. Per the germline V gene, CDR1 is SGHVS and CDR2 is FNYEAQ. This CDR3 comprises 14 residues. CDR3 protein: CASPQGQGAETQYF. As DNA, the CDR3 is TGTGCCAGTCCGCAGGGACAGGGGGCTGAGACCCAGTACTTC.